This T cell receptor beta chain is from a study of memory CD4+ T cells and cytomegalovirus serostatus. Study background: Donors were healthy Belgian adults, fewer than ten CMV seropositive and about two dozen seronegative.

The sort gate was single viable CD3+CD4+CD8-CD45RO+ cells for memory CD4+ T cells. Here immunoSEQ multiplex PCR was the method, and the copy in TCRdb shows in-frame clones only, minus some. Seen here are 50,000 to 75,000 clones, 82% observed once, and the top ten hold around 0.9%. The sequence derives from an adult in good health and CMV-seronegative. The sequenced material came from memory CD4+ T cells from blood.

The CDR3 DNA reads TGCGCCAGCAGCTTGGAGGACCCCGAGGCCGGGGAGCTGTTTTTT. Its translation is CASSLEDPEAGELFF. This chain links TRBV5-1 with TRBJ2-2; the D is unclear. The germline V gene encodes CDR1 SGHRS and CDR2 YFSETQ. The CDR3 has 15 residues. V was shortened by 0 bases and J by 6 bases, with 12 bases between the two germline ends.